This T cell receptor beta chain was found in a study of T cells in Graves' hyperthyroidism and ophthalmopathy. Findings and caveats of the study: Appearing also in blood were most of the thyroid clonotypes expanded above 0.001.

TCR beta CDR3 region amplification was performed from RNA transcripts. A first-round RT-PCR of the TCR CDR3 used the HTBI primer set. A single record per CDR3 protein comes from TCRdb applying MiXCR to the multiplex PCR reads. The data hold about 500,000 distinct CDR3 sequences, with roughly 15% observed a single time. Regarding this clonotype: What it binds is not known.

Germline CDR1 MNHNS, CDR2 SASEGT. The CDR3 has 15 residues. V lost 7 bases and J 0 bases, leaving 13 bases between the germline ends. Fresh peripheral blood, 9.5 to 10 ml of it, supplied the PBMCs. The rearrangement joins TRBV6-1 to TRBJ1-5; D gene ambiguous. The sequence was obtained from a woman aged 25 to 45 with Graves' ophthalmopathy. Sequenced: blood. CDR3 DNA sequence: TGTGCCAGCACTGACGCTGGTTATAGCAATCAGCCCCAGCATTTT. Its translation: CASTDAGYSNQPQHF.